This T cell receptor beta chain was documented in a study of blood T cell repertoires in COVID-19. Study overall: Acute and convalescent COVID-19 specimens originated in the United States, Italy and Spain. PBMCs, B-cell-depleted T cells, or T cells provided the cDNA or gDNA that made up the material.

With 8 bases clipped from V and 5 bases from J, the junction kept 6 bases outside the gene matches. Germline V lookup: CDR1 SGHNT, CDR2 YENEEA. This CDR3 contains 13 residues. As originally analysed: Reference gene primer amplification in the assay estimated nucleated cell counts. Libraries were prepared by immunoSEQ multiplex PCR; TCRdb keeps only in-frame clonotypes and omits some of them. V, J and clone size reflect that table, while D and trimming were determined from the DNA. The table lists roughly 120,000 clones, approximately 90% of them singletons, with around 7.7% in the top ten. J is TRBJ2-5 and V is TRBV11-3, with TRBD2 matching 9 bases. The source is a human donor in a cohort sampled during active COVID-19. The sample taken for sequencing was peripheral blood. Written as DNA, the CDR3 is TGTGCCAGCGGCGGGAGGGTGGAGGAGACCCAGTACTTC. It encodes CASGGRVEETQYF.